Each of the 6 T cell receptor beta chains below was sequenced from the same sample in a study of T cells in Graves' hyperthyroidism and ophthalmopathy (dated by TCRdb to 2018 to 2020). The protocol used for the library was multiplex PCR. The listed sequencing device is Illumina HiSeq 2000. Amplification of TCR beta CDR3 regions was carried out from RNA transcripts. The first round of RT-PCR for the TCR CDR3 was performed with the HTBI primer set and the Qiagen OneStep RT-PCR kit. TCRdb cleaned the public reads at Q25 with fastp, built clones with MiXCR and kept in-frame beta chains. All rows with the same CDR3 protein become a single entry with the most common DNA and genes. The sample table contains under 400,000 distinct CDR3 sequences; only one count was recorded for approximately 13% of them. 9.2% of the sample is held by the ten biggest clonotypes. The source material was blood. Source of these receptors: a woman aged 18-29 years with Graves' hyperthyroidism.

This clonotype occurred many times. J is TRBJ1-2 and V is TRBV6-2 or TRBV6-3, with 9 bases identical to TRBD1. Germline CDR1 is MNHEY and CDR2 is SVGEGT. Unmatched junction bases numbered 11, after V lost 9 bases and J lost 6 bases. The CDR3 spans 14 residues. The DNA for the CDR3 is TGTGCCAGTGCGATGGGACAGGGATTCGATGGCTACACCTTC. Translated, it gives CASAMGQGFDGYTF.

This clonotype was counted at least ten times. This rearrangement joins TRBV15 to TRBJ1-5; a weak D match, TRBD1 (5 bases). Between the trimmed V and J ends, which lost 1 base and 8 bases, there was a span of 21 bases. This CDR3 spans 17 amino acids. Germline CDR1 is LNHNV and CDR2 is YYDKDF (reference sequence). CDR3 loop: CATSRVVDGGSVEPQHF. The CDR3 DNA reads TGTGCCACCAGCAGAGTGGTAGATGGGGGGAGCGTAGAGCCCCAGCATTTT. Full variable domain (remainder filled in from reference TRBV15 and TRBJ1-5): DAMVIQNPRYQVTQFGKPVTLSCSQTLNHNVMYWYQQKSSQAPKLLFHYYDKDFNNEADTPDNFQSRRPNTSFCFLDIRSPGLGDTAMYLCATSRVVDGGSVEPQHFGDGTRLSIL.

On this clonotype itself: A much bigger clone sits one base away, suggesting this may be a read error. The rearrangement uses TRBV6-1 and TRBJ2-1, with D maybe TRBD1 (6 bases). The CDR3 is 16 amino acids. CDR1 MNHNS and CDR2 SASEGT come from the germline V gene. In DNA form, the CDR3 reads TGTGCCAGCAGTGAGCGTCAGGGGAGCTCCTACAATGAGCAGCTCTTC. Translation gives CASSERQGSSYNEQLF.

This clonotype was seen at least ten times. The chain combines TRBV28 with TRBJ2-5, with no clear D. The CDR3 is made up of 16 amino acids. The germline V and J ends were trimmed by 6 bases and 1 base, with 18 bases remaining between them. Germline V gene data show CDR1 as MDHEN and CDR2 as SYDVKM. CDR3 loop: CASRRDTSKGQETQYF. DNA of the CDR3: TGTGCCAGCAGACGAGACACGTCGAAGGGCCAAGAGACCCAGTACTTC.

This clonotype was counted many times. The CDR3 region has the DNA TGTGCCAGCACCCGAGACAGGAACACTGAAGCTTTCTTT. Translated: CASTRDRNTEAFF. This chain connects TRBV6-1 to TRBJ1-1; maybe TRBD1 (5 bases). Deletions cut 7 bases from V and 1 base from J, with 10 bases between. Germline CDR1 and CDR2: MNHNS and SASEGT. This CDR3 spans 13 amino acids.

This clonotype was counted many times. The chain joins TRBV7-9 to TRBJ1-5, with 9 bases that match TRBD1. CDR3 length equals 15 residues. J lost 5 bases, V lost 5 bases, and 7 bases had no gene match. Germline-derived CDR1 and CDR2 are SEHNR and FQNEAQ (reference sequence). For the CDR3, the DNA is TGTGCCAGCAGCGACACCGGGACAGGGCATCAGCCCCAGCATTTT. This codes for CASSDTGTGHQPQHF.